The TCR beta chain described here comes from a study of blood T cell repertoires in COVID-19. Libraries were prepared by immunoSEQ multiplex PCR; TCRdb keeps only in-frame clonotypes and omits some of them. This sample has some 120,000 clones, with 70% to 80% found just once. V was clipped by 2 bases and J by 3 bases, with 8 bases between them. Per the germline V gene, CDR1 is GTSNPN and CDR2 is SVGIG (reference sequence). CDR3 length: 12 amino acids. The TCR sequence derives from a human donor in a cohort sampled during active COVID-19. Sequencing was carried out using peripheral blood. The chain is built from TRBV30 and TRBJ2-7, with D tentatively TRBD2 (5 bases). The CDR3 DNA reads TGTGCCTGGAGTATTGAGGGCTACGAGCAGTACTTC. It specifies CAWSIEGYEQYF.